The clone carrying this TCR beta chain was observed a single time. Its antigen is unknown. The treatment is: oral pan-JAK inhibitor, 5-10 mg twice daily. This sample was taken from a study of CD8+ T cells in alopecia areata. Study at large: A regimen of oral tofacitinib, 5 to 10 mg twice daily, was given to treated patients. Study-level results: Since there was just one nonresponder, nobody can yet say how baseline CD8+ expansion ties to response.

RNA, once extracted, was reverse transcribed into cDNA for use as the sequencing template. TCRdb's table, derived via immunoSEQ multiplex PCR, lists solely in-frame clones and lacks some. The table lists under 350,000 clones, 55% to 70% of them singletons, with more than 1.5% in the top ten. Trimming cost V 3 bases and J 5 bases, with 13 bases left between them. Germline V gene data show CDR1 as GTSNPN and CDR2 as SVGIG (reference sequence). The CDR3 runs to 13 residues. The clonotype was recovered from a human donor with alopecia areata. This chain connects TRBV30 to TRBJ1-2; tentative D call: TRBD1 (5 bases). This specimen was CD4+ T cells sorted from blood, taken at week 24, from a patient treated with tofacitinib. The CDR3 region is CAWRLWGIYGYTF. In DNA, the CDR3 is TGTGCCTGGAGGCTGTGGGGGATTTATGGCTACACCTTC.